The clone carrying this T cell receptor (beta chain) occurred many times. Its antigen is still unknown. Generation of TCR beta libraries employed quantitative 5'-RACE incorporating molecular barcodes. One entry per CDR3 protein, called by TCRdb with MiXCR from the 5' RACE reads. Among approximately 180,000 distinct CDR3 sequences listed, around a sixth were seen once. This sample is part of a study of CD8 T cells in ankylosing spondylitis. The study's findings and limits: Characteristic of ankylosing spondylitis blood, it appeared, was a TCR beta motif comprising about 8 highly homologous variants. Reportedly, matched ankylosing spondylitis synovial fluid was significantly enriched for disease-linked clones.

The CDR3 consists of 16 residues. V lost 6 bases, J lost 6 bases, and 22 bases lay in between. CDR1 and CDR2 (germline): SGHRS, YFSETQ. The gene calls are TRBV5-1 and TRBJ2-1; D ambiguous. Sequencing was performed on blood, either unsorted or a sorted T cell fraction (not recorded which). The source of this sequence is a male donor between 5 and 35 years old with ankylosing spondylitis or in good health (not recorded which). CDR3 coding DNA: TGCGCCAGCAATTTATTGGTTTCGTTAGTTGCCAATGAGCAGTTCTTC. Translating gives CASNLLVSLVANEQFF.